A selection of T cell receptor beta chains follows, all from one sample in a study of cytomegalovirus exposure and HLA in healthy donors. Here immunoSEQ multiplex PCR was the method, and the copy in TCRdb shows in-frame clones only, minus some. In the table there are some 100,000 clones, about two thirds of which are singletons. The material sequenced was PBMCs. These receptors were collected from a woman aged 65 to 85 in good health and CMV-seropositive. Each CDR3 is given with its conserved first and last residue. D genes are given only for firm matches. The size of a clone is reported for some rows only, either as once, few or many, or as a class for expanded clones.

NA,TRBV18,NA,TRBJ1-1,CASSPTANTEAFF,TGTGCCAGCTCACCGACAGCTAACACTGAAGCTTTCTTT
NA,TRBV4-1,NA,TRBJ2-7,CASSQERHFGQYF,TGCGCCAGCAGCCAAGAGCGACACTTCGGGCAGTACTTC
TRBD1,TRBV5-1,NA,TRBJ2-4,CASSTRRGNIQYF,TGCGCCAGCAGCACGCGCAGGGGGAACATTCAGTACTTC
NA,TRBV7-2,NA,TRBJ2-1,CASSFTTYNEQFF,TGTGCCAGCAGCTTTACTACCTACAATGAGCAGTTCTTC
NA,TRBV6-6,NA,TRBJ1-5,CASSYSGGSNQPQHF,TGTGCCAGCAGTTACAGCGGGGGAAGCAATCAGCCCCAGCATTTT
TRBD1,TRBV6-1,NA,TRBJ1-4,CASSGEGTANEKLFF,TGTGCCAGCAGTGGAGAAGGGACAGCTAATGAAAAACTGTTTTTT
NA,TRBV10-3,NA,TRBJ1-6,CAISDRYNSPLHF,TGTGCCATCAGTGACAGATATAATTCACCCCTCCACTTT
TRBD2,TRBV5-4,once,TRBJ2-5,CASRPIGGGETQYF,TGTGCCAGCAGACCTATTGGCGGGGGGGAGACCCAGTACTTC
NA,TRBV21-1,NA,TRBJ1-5,CARVSDCRSNQPQHF,TGTGCCAGAGTATCGGACTGCCGGAGCAATCAGCCCCAGCATTTT
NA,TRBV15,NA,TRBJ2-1,CATSTAAAGRRIF,TGTGCCACCAGCACTGCGGCCGCGGGTAGGAGAATCTTC
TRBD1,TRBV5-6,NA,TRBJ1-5,CASSFTGTGGNQPQHF,TGTGCCAGCAGCTTCACCGGGACAGGGGGGAATCAGCCCCAGCATTTT
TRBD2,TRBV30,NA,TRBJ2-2,CAWSALAGGHLGELFF,TGTGCCTGGAGTGCGTTAGCGGGGGGGCATTTAGGGGAGCTGTTTTTT
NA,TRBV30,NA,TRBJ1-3,CAWSYTGSGNTIYF,TGTGCCTGGAGTTATACAGGTTCTGGAAACACCATATATTTT
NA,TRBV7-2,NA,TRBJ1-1,CASSLDPQNTEAFF,TGTGCCAGCAGCTTAGATCCCCAGAACACTGAAGCTTTCTTT
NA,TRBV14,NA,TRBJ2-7,CASSQGVGGNEQYF,TGTGCCAGCAGCCAAGGGGTAGGCGGGAACGAGCAGTACTTC
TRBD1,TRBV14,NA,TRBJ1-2,CASSLGQGVGGYTF,TGTGCCAGCAGCCTAGGACAGGGGGTTGGTGGCTACACCTTC
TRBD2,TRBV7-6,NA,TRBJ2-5,CASSARLAGGFQETQYF,TGTGCCAGCAGCGCCCGACTAGCGGGGGGCTTCCAAGAGACCCAGTACTTC
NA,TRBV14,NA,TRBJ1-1,CASSYTGGSTEAFF,TGTGCCAGCAGCTATACGGGGGGGAGCACTGAAGCTTTCTTT
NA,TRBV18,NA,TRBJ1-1,CASSPQGINTEAFF,TGTGCCAGCTCACCCCAGGGGATTAACACTGAAGCTTTCTTT
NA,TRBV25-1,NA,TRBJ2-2,CASSEPGVSGELFF,TGTGCCAGCAGTGAACCAGGGGTGTCCGGGGAGCTGTTTTTT
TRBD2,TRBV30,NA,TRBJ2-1,CAGLAGGLEGNEQFF,TGTGCCGGGCTAGCGGGGGGGCTTGAGGGGAATGAGCAGTTCTTC
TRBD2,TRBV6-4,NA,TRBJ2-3,CASSPQRGGTDTQYF,TGTGCCAGCAGCCCCCAGCGGGGGGGCACAGATACGCAGTATTTT
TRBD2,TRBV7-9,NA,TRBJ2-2,CASSLVGRVGTGELFF,TGTGCCAGCAGCTTAGTCGGGAGGGTTGGCACCGGGGAGCTGTTTTTT
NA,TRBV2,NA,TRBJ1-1,CASSDFSAGGTEAFF,TGTGCCAGCAGTGATTTTAGCGCGGGAGGGACTGAAGCTTTCTTT
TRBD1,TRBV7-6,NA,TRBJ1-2,CASTPATGPYGYTF,TGTGCCAGCACCCCAGCGACAGGGCCTTATGGCTACACCTTC
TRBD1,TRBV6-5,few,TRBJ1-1,CASSYEGQGNTEAFF,TGTGCCAGCAGTTACGAGGGACAGGGGAACACTGAAGCTTTCTTT
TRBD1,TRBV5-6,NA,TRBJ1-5,CASSLSQGVSQPQHF,TGTGCCAGCAGCTTGTCCCAGGGGGTATCTCAGCCCCAGCATTTT
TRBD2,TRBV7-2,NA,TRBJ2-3,CASSLNSGAVTDTQYF,TGTGCCAGCAGCCTCAATAGCGGGGCTGTCACAGATACGCAGTATTTT
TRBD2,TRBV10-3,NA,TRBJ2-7,CAISESGGKIYEQYF,TGTGCCATCAGTGAGAGCGGGGGGAAGATCTACGAGCAGTACTTC
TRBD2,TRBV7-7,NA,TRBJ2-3,CASSSGTSGGVGTDTQYF,TGTGCCAGCAGCTCGGGGACTAGCGGGGGGGTCGGCACAGATACGCAGTATTTT
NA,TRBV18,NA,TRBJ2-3,CASSPWQGGTDTQYF,TGTGCCAGCTCACCATGGCAGGGTGGGACAGATACGCAGTATTTT
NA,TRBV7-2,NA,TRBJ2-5,CASSPRFGKTQYF,TGTGCCAGCAGCCCCCGATTCGGGAAGACCCAGTACTTC
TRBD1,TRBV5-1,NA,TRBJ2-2,CASSFGTGGLTGELFF,TGCGCCAGCAGCTTCGGGACAGGAGGATTGACCGGGGAGCTGTTTTTT
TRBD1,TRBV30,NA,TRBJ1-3,CAWGGQATGNTIYF,TGTGCCTGGGGGGGACAGGCCACTGGAAACACCATATATTTT
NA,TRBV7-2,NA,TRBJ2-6,CASSTQTGLAGGANVLTF,TGTGCCAGCAGCACCCAGACAGGTTTGGCTGGTGGGGCCAACGTCCTGACTTTC
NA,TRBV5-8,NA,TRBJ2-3,CASSVPGSRDTQYF,TGTGCCAGCAGCGTTCCGGGGTCGCGGGATACGCAGTATTTT
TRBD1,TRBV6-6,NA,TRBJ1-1,CASFTTGGRTEAFF,TGTGCCAGCTTTACGACAGGGGGCCGCACTGAAGCTTTCTTT
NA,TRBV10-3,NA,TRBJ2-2,CAIRDIGELFF,TGTGCCATCAGAGACATTGGGGAGCTGTTTTTT